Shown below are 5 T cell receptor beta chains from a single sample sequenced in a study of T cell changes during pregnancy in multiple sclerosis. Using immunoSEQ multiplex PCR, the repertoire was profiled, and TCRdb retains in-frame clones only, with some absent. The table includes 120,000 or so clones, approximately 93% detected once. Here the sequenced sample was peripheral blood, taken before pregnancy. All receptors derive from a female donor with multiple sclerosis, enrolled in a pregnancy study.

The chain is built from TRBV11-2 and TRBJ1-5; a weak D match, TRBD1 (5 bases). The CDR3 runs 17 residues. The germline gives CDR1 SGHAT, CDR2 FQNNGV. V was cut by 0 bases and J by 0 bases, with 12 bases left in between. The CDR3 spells CASSLDSGHDSNQPQHF. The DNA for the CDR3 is TGTGCCAGCAGCTTAGATTCAGGGCACGATAGCAATCAGCCCCAGCATTTT.

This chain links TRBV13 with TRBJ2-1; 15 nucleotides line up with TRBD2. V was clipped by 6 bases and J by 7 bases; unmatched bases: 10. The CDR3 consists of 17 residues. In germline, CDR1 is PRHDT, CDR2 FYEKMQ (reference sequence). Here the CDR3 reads CASRKPGLAGGVNEQFF. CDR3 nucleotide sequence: TGTGCCAGCAGAAAACCGGGACTAGCGGGAGGTGTGAATGAGCAGTTCTTC.

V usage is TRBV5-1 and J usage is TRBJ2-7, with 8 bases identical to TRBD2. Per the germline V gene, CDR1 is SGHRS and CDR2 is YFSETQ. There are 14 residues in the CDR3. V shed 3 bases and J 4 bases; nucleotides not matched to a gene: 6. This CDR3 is CASSWGLGSYEQYF. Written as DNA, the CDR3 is TGCGCCAGCAGCTGGGGACTAGGTTCTTACGAGCAGTACTTC.

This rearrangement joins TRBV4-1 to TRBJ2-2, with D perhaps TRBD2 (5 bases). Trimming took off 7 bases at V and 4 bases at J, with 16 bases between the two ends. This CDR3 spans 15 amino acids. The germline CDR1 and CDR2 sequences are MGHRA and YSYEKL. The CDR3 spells CASTPSGSPTGELFF. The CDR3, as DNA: TGCGCCAGCACCCCCAGCGGATCGCCCACCGGGGAGCTGTTTTTT.

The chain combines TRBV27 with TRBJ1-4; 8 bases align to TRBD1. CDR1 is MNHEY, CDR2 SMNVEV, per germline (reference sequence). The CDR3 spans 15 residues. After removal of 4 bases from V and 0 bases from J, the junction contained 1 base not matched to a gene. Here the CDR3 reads CASSWTGSTNEKLFF. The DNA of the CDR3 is TGTGCCAGCAGTTGGACAGGGTCAACTAATGAAAAACTGTTTTTT.